The subject of this entry is one TCR beta chain. A much larger clone differs by one base, so this may be a read error. These data belong to a study of T cells in Graves' hyperthyroidism and ophthalmopathy. The investigators amplified TCR beta CDR3 regions from RNA transcripts. When the TCR CDR3 underwent first-round RT-PCR, the HTBI primer set was used. TCRdb independently ran MiXCR on the multiplex PCR reads; one entry per CDR3 protein. The sample holds some 500,000 distinct CDR3 sequences, around 15% seen once. The TCR was taken from a woman in her 30s with Graves' ophthalmopathy. Sequenced input: blood.

The DNA for the CDR3 is TGCGTCAGCAGCTTGTCACTAGCGGATGAGCAGTTCTTC. Translated: CVSSLSLADEQFF. V is TRBV5-1 and J is TRBJ2-1, with TRBD2 matching over 8 bases. The CDR3 has 13 residues. Looked up from germline, CDR1 is SGHRS and CDR2 is YFSETQ.